This TCR beta chain derives from a study of vaccination and CD4 T cells after COVID-19. Study-wide context: According to the study, participants were given two doses of BNT162b2 or mRNA-1273 vaccine. Cellular stimulation was performed using overlapping spike peptides derived from SARS-CoV-2, HCoV-NL63, HCoV-OC43 and HCoV-229E.

Regarding this clonotype: As yet, its antigen is unknown.

Germline V gene lookup returns CDR1 DFQATT and CDR2 SNEGSKA (reference sequence). The CDR3 has 13 amino acids. J gave up 8 bases and V 3 bases, and 5 bases lay outside the gene matches. Cultured CD4+ T cell DNA was sequenced using the Oncomine TCR Beta short-read assay. The template was genomic DNA from cultured CD4+ T cells. TCRdb ran MiXCR on the PCR reads and lists one entry per CDR3 protein. The sample records roughly 10,000 distinct CDR3 sequences, about 30% being singletons. Treatment indicated: roughly 11-day PBMC culture with coronavirus spike peptide pools or control peptides (ViraFEST assay). ViraFEST used peptide pools to expand antigen-specific T cells and subsequently sequenced their TCRs.

The sequences come from CD4+ T cells from blood, cultured in vitro, collected after SARS-CoV-2 vaccination. The V gene is TRBV20-1, the J gene TRBJ1-4; TRBD1 matches at 8 bases. The TCR comes from a human donor who had recovered from COVID-19. CDR3 sequence: CSARRTGNEKLFF. CDR3 sequence (DNA): TGCAGTGCTAGGAGGACAGGGAACGAAAAACTGTTTTTT.